This TCR beta chain was retrieved from a study of PD-1 blockade in classical Hodgkin lymphoma. Data came from immunoSEQ multiplex PCR; TCRdb stores just in-frame clones and leaves some out. The data show around 91,000 clones, roughly 76% seen once. J was trimmed by 4 bases and V by 4 bases; bases with no gene match: 5. This CDR3 has 14 amino acids. Germline CDR1 and CDR2: LGHNA and YSLEER. Every one of the patients relapsed after autologous stem cell transplantation (brentuximab vedotin exposure was variable). The material was peripheral blood mononuclear cells (PBMCs), obtained before the second cycle of nivolumab. The V gene is TRBV4-3, the J gene TRBJ2-7, with 9 bases lining up with TRBD1. The origin of this receptor is a human donor with classical Hodgkin lymphoma. The CDR3 spells CASSPGQGLYEQYF. CDR3 nucleotides: TGCGCCAGCAGCCCGGGACAGGGCTTGTACGAGCAGTACTTC.